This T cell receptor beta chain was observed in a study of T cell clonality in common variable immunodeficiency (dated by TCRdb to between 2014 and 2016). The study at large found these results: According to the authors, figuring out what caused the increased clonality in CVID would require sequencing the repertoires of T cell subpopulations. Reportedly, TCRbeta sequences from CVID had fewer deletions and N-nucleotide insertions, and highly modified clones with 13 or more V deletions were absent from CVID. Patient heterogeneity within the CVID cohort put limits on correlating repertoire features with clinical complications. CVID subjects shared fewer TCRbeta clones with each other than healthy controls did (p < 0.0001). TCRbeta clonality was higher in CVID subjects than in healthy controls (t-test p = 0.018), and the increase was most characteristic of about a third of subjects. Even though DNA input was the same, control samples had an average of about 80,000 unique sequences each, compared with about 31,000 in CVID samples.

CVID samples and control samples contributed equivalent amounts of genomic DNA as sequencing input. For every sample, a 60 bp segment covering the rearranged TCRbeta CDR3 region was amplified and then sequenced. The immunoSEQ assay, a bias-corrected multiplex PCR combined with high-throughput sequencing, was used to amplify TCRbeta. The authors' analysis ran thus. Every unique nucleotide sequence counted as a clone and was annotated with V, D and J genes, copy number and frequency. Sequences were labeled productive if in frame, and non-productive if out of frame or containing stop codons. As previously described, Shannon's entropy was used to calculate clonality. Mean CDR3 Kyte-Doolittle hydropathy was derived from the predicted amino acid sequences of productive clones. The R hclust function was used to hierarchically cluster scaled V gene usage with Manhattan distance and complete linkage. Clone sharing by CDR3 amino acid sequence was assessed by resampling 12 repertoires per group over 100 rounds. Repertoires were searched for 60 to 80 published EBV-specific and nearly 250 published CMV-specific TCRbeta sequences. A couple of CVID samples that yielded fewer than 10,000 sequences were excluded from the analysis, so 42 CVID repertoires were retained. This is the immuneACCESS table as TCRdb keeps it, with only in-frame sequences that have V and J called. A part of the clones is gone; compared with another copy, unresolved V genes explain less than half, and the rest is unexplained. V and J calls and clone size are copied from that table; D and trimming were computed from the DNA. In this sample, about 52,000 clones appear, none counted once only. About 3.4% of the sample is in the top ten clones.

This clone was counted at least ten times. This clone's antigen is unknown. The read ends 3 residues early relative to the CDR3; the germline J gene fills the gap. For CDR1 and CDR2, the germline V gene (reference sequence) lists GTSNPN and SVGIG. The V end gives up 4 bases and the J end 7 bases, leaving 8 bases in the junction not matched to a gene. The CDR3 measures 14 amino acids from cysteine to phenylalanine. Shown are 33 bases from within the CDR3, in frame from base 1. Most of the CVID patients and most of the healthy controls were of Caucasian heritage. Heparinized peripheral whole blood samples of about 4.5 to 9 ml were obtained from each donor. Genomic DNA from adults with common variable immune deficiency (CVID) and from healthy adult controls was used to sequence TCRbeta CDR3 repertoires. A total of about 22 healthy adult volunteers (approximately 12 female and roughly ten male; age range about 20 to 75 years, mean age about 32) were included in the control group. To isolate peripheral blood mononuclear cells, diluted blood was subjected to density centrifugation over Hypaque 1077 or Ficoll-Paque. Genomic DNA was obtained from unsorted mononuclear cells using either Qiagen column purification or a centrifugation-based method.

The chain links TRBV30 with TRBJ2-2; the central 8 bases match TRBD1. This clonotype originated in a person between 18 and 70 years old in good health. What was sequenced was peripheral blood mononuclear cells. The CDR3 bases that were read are TGTGCCTGGAAAGGGCAGGGGGCCGTCGGGGAG. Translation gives CAWKGQGAVGE. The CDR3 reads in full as CAWKGQGAVGELFF.